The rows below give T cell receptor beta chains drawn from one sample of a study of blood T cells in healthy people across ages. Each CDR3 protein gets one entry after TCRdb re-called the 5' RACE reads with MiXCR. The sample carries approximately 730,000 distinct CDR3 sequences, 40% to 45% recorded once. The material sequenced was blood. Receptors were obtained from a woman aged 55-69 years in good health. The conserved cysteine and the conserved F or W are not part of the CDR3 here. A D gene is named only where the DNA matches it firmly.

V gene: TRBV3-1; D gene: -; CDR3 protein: ASSQEGREQF
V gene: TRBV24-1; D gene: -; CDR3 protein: ATSGPDYNEQF
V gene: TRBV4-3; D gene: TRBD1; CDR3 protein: ASSQLGTEANYGYT
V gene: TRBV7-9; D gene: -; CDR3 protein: ASSPDRPWNEQF
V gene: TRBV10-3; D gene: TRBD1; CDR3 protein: AISEVSRGPETQY
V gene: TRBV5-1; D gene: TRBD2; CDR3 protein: ASSFGLAGEMSTDTQY
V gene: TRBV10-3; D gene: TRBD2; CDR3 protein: AISESLSGGADLTDTQY
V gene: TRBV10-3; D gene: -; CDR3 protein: AISENGNTEAF
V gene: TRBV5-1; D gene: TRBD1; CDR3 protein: ASSFNSQGETEAF
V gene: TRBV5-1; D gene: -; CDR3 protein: ASSLAPGGEVYNEQY
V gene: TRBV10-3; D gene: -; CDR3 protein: AISSAGTAYEQY
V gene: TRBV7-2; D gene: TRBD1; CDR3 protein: ASSPDRDQPQH
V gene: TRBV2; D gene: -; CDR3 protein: ASRRLVDTQY
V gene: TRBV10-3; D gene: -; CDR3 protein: AISESPGDTEAF
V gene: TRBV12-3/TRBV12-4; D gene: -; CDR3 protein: ASTRPISGNTIY
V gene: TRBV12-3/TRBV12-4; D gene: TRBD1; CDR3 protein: ASARDRHTDTQY
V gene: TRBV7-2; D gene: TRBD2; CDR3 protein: ASSSLLAGDYEQY
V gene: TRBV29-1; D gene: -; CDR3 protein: SVEFWGDGEQY
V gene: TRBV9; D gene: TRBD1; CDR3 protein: ASSVGQGDGKNIQY
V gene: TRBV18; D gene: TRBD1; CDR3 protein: ASAQGASSGANVQT
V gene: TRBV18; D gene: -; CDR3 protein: ASGAQGSSQETQF
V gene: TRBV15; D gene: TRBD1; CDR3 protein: ATSRDGTGLEKLF
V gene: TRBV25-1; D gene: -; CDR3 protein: ASSEGEGGTSEQY
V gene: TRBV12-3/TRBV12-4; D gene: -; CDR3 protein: ASSLLEREQY
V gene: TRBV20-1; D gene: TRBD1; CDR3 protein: SIPTGEQETQY
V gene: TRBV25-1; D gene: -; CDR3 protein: ASSLDRGTSYEQY
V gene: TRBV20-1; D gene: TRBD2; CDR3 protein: SAQRLAVLSYEQY
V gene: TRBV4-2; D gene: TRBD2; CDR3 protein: ANSQLAEETYNEQF
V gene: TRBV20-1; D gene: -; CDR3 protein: SARVFTPYNEQF
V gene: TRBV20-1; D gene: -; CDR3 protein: SAMTPVETQY
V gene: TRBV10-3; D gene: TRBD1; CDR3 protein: ASGQGAVNYEQY
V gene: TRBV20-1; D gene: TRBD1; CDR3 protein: SARLGTGVETQY
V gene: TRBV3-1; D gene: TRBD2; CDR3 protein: ASSHGGRGVADTQY
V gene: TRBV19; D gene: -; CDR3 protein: ASSINREETQY
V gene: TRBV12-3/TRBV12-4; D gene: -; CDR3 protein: ASSWGGNNSPLH
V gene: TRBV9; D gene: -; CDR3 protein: ASSFPPSEAF
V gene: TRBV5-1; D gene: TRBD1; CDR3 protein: ASSLVGTGIYEQY
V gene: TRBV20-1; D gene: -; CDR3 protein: SARDVGGRKDEQY
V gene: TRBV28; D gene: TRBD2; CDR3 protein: ASSSGLAGGAAYEQY
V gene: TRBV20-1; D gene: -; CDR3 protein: SARRPGQSNYGYT
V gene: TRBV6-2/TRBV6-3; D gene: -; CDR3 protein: ASSYASGQHYGYT
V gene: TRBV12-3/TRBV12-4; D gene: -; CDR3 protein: ASSSYEQF